These 7 T cell receptor beta chains were sequenced from one sample in a study of OX40 agonist ivuxolimab in advanced cancers. Libraries were constructed by the immunoSEQ multiplex PCR assay. TCRdb limited this immuneACCESS table to in-frame rearrangements with V and J called. A share of clones is missing; checked studies link under half to unresolved V genes, and the rest is unexplained. Present in this sample are some 74,000 clones, about 85% of which were seen just once. The ten most abundant clones make up over 3% of the sample. Source: CD4+ or CD8+ T cells sorted from blood, taken in a trial of the OX40 agonist ivuxolimab. These receptors came from an adult with an advanced solid tumor such as melanoma, head and neck, liver or kidney cancer.

The chain employs TRBV5-1 and TRBJ2-7; TRBD2 matches 10 bases. The CDR3 contains 15 residues. V dropped 2 bases and J dropped 2; count of bases not matched to a gene: 4. From germline, CDR1 is SGHRS and CDR2 YFSETQ. CDR3 coding DNA: TGCGCCAGCAGCTTCGATCTAGCGGGGGCCTACGAGCAGTACTTC. Protein product: CASSFDLAGAYEQYF.

The chain has TRBV5-1 and TRBJ2-5; perhaps TRBD1 as D (5 bases). Germline V gives CDR1 SGHRS, CDR2 YFSETQ. The CDR3 length is 16 residues. V was clipped by 0 bases and J by 6 bases, with 18 bases between them. This CDR3 reads CASSLASAGRGKTQYF. CDR3 in DNA: TGCGCCAGCAGCTTGGCCTCGGCAGGGCGAGGAAAGACCCAGTACTTC.

This rearrangement joins TRBV10-3 to TRBJ2-1; D call uncertain. V was cut by 3 bases and J by 5 bases, with 8 bases left in between. From germline, CDR1 is ENHRY and CDR2 SYGVKD. The CDR3 is 13 residues long. This CDR3 is CAISEHPDNEQFF. Written as DNA, the CDR3 is TGTGCCATCAGTGAACACCCTGACAATGAGCAGTTCTTC.

The CDR3 coding sequence is TGTGCCATCAGTGGGACCGGGAACAGACACACAGATACGCAGTATTTT. Translation gives CAISGTGNRHTDTQYF. This chain uses TRBV10-3 with TRBJ2-3; D might be TRBD2 (5 bases). V lost 4 bases and J lost 2, with 16 bases in between. The CDR3 has 16 residues. The germline V gene has CDR1 ENHRY and CDR2 SYGVKD.

This sequence joins TRBV30 and TRBJ1-1; D perhaps matches TRBD1 (5 bases). This CDR3 is built from 16 residues. V was clipped by 3 bases and J by 3 bases, with 20 bases between them. Germline V gene data show CDR1 as GTSNPN and CDR2 as SVGIG (reference sequence). DNA of the CDR3: TGTGCCTGGAGCCCTCCGGTAGGGATGGGGCACACTGAAGCTTTCTTT. Translation: CAWSPPVGMGHTEAFF.

This clone was found a few times. The rearrangement joins TRBV2 to TRBJ2-7; D not resolved. Germline loops: CDR1 SNHLY, CDR2 FYNNEI. The CDR3 runs 12 residues. V lost 5 bases, J lost 6 bases, and 11 bases lay in between. The CDR3 region is CASSLRLGEQYF. The CDR3 nucleotides are TGTGCCAGCAGTTTACGTCTGGGCGAGCAGTACTTC.

The chain employs TRBV28 and TRBJ1-3; D gene unclear. CDR1 and CDR2 from the germline V gene are MDHEN and SYDVKM. Trimming removed 6 bases at V and 0 bases at J, with 18 bases between. The CDR3 loop spans 17 amino acids. CDR3 coding DNA: TGTGCCAGCAGATCACCCAACAGTATAAGCTCTGGAAACACCATATATTTT. It yields the protein CASRSPNSISSGNTIYF. Full variable domain (missing parts from reference TRBV28 and TRBJ1-3): DVKVTQSSRYLVKRTGEKVFLECVQDMDHENMFWYRQDPGLGLRLIYFSYDVKMKEKGDIPEGYSVSREKKERFSLILESASTNQTSMYLCASRSPNSISSGNTIYFGEGSWLTVV.